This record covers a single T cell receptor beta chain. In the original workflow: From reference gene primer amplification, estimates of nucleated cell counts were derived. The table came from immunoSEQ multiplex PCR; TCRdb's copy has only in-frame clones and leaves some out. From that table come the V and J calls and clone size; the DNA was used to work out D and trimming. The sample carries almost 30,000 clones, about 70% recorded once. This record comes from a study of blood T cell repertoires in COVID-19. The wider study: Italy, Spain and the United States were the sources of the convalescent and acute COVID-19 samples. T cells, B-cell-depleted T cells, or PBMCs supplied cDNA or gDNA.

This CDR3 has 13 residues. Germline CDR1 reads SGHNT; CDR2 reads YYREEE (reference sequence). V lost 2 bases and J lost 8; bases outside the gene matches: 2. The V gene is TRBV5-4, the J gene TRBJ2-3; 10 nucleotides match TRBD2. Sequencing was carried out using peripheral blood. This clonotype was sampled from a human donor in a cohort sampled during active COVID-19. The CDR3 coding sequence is TGTGCCAGCAGCTTAAGCGGGGGGGGTACGCAGTATTTT. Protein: CASSLSGGGTQYF.